This is a list of T cell receptor beta chains from one sample in a study of neurological immune-mediated disorders. TCRdb ran MiXCR on the 5' RACE reads and lists one entry per CDR3 protein. The table shows about 50,000 distinct CDR3 sequences, with roughly 2% occurring only once. The sequencing sample was made of PBMCs. The receptors originated from a woman in her thirties or forties with multiple sclerosis. CDR3s include the opening cysteine and the closing phenylalanine or tryptophan. The D gene is left open where the match is weak. The size entry gives once, few or many counts, or a class when the clone is expanded.

CDR3nt,CDR3aa,d_gene,j_gene,abundance,v_gene
TGCGCCAGCAGCCCGGGGACAGGGGTAGGTCAGCCCCAGCATTTT,CASSPGTGVGQPQHF,TRBD1,TRBJ1-5,many,TRBV5-1
TGTGCCAGCAGCCAAGTCCCCGGAGACACTGAAGCTTTCTTT,CASSQVPGDTEAFF,.,TRBJ1-1,many,TRBV3-1
TGTGCCTGTAATTCGGGACTAGCACTTAGAGATACGCAGTATTTT,CACNSGLALRDTQYF,TRBD2,TRBJ2-3,many,TRBV6-1
TGCAGTGCTAGAAGGCAGCCCGACACTGAAGCTTTCTTT,CSARRQPDTEAFF,.,TRBJ1-1,many,TRBV20-1
TGTGCCAGCAGCCTCTCGCTAGGGGGGGCCGGAGATACGCAGTATTTT,CASSLSLGGAGDTQYF,.,TRBJ2-3,many,TRBV11-2
TGTGCCAGCCTAGGTAGCTCATACCAAGAGACCCAGTACTTC,CASLGSSYQETQYF,.,TRBJ2-5,many,TRBV7-8
TGTGCCAGCAGTTTTAGCGGGAATAGCTACAATGAGCAGTTCTTC,CASSFSGNSYNEQFF,TRBD2,TRBJ2-1,many,TRBV6-6
TGTGCCAGCAGCCTTGGACAGGGGCTGATGAACACTGAAGCTTTCTTT,CASSLGQGLMNTEAFF,TRBD1,TRBJ1-1,many,TRBV4-2
TGTGCCAGCAGCGTAGGGAGGGGGGAGGCTGAAGCTTTCTTT,CASSVGRGEAEAFF,.,TRBJ1-1,many,TRBV9
TGTGCCAGCGAGGTCCTTACCGGGGAGCTGTTTTTT,CASEVLTGELFF,.,TRBJ2-2,many,TRBV12-3/TRBV12-4
TGCGCCAGCAGTTTCGACGGAAACCCGGAGCAGTACTTC,CASSFDGNPEQYF,.,TRBJ2-7,many,TRBV5-1
TGCAGTGCTAGAGACCAGGGGGTGAGGAAGCAGTTCTTC,CSARDQGVRKQFF,TRBD1,TRBJ2-1,many,TRBV20-1
TGTGCCAGCCAGGGAGGGGGGTTCACAGATACGCAGTATTTT,CASQGGGFTDTQYF,.,TRBJ2-3,many,TRBV6-1
TGTGCCAGCAGCTTGGACACGGGAATCTATGGCTACACCTTC,CASSLDTGIYGYTF,.,TRBJ1-2,many,TRBV5-5
TGTGCCAGCAGCCAAGGTCGTCGGAATGAGCAGTTCTTC,CASSQGRRNEQFF,.,TRBJ2-1,many,TRBV14
TGTGCCAGCAGCTTAGAAGGAGATACGCAGTATTTT,CASSLEGDTQYF,.,TRBJ2-3,many,TRBV7-2
TGCGCCAGCTCCTCCCTGGGTGTGGGGCCCCAGCATTTT,CASSSLGVGPQHF,.,TRBJ1-5,many,TRBV5-1
TGCAGTGCTACCCCCCCAGCAGATACGCAGTATTTT,CSATPPADTQYF,.,TRBJ2-3,many,TRBV20-1
TGCAGTGCTAGGAACAGGGGAAGCAATCAGCCCCAGCATTTT,CSARNRGSNQPQHF,TRBD1,TRBJ1-5,many,TRBV20-1
TGCAGTGCGCTCCGGGACAGGGGAGCAACCGGGTATGGCTACACCTTC,CSALRDRGATGYGYTF,TRBD1,TRBJ1-2,many,TRBV20-1
TGTGCCAGCAGCGACGCCGACCGGCCCCGGGACACCATATATTTT,CASSDADRPRDTIYF,.,TRBJ1-3,many,TRBV9
TGTGCCAGCAGCTTAGCACAGGGGGCTTACAATGAGCAGTTCTTC,CASSLAQGAYNEQFF,TRBD1,TRBJ2-1,many,TRBV7-2
TGTGCCATCAGTGGGGACAGGTTACCAGATACGCAGTATTTT,CAISGDRLPDTQYF,TRBD1,TRBJ2-3,many,TRBV10-3
TGTGCCAGCACCCCCTTCGGGGCCAATTCACCCCTCCACTTT,CASTPFGANSPLHF,.,TRBJ1-6,many,TRBV3-1
TGTGCTACGACAGGGAATCTTTACGAGCAGTACTTC,CATTGNLYEQYF,TRBD1,TRBJ2-7,many,TRBV6-1
TGTGCCAGCAGCCCCGGACTAGCAACAGATACGCAGTATTTT,CASSPGLATDTQYF,TRBD2,TRBJ2-3,many,TRBV4-2
TGCGCCAGCAGCTTCAGGGGTTCTAATGAAAAACTGTTTTTT,CASSFRGSNEKLFF,.,TRBJ1-4,many,TRBV5-1
TGTGCCAGCAGCCCAGAGAGAGGGAGGGCCGGCTATGGCTACACCTTC,CASSPERGRAGYGYTF,.,TRBJ1-2,many,TRBV4-2
TGCGCCAGCAGCTTTCGTGACGAGACAGACTACTTCTCCTATAATTCACCCCTCCACTTT,CASSFRDETDYFSYNSPLHF,.,TRBJ1-6,many,TRBV5-1
TGCGCCAGCAGCCAAGGACTGACTAACTATGGCTACACCTTC,CASSQGLTNYGYTF,.,TRBJ1-2,many,TRBV4-1
TGTGCCATCAGATTAGACCCATACGCTGAAGCTTTCTTT,CAIRLDPYAEAFF,.,TRBJ1-1,many,TRBV10-3
TGTGCCAGCAGTTTTAGACTGGGGCAGTATTTT,CASSFRLGQYF,.,TRBJ2-3,many,TRBV12-3/TRBV12-4
TGCAGTGCTAGAGTCCTTGCCGGGGGCAAACATCCAGATACGCAGTATTTT,CSARVLAGGKHPDTQYF,.,TRBJ2-3,many,TRBV20-1
TGCGCCAGCAGCTCAAGCGGGGGGAGCTCCTACGAGCAGTACTTC,CASSSSGGSSYEQYF,TRBD2,TRBJ2-7,many,TRBV5-1
TGCGCCAGCAGCCACCTCGACAGGGGGGATGAGCAGTTCTTC,CASSHLDRGDEQFF,TRBD1,TRBJ2-1,many,TRBV4-1
TGCGCCAGCAGCTTAGGGCTACCCTATGGCTACACCTTC,CASSLGLPYGYTF,.,TRBJ1-2,many,TRBV5-1
TGCAGTGCTCAGCCGGCAGGGTTGGTCGAGCAGTACTTC,CSAQPAGLVEQYF,.,TRBJ2-7,many,TRBV20-1
TGTGCCAGCAGCCAATTTACTGGGCATAAACTGTTTTTT,CASSQFTGHKLFF,.,TRBJ1-4,many,TRBV3-1
TGTGCCAGCAGCTTATCCCCAGATACGCAGTATTTT,CASSLSPDTQYF,.,TRBJ2-3,many,TRBV11-2
TGTGCCAGCAGCTTAACGTGGGAGACAGATACGCAGTATTTT,CASSLTWETDTQYF,.,TRBJ2-3,many,TRBV7-9
TGTGCCAGCAGCCAAGTACTTCCTCGGGACATGGCTTTCTATGGCTACACCTTC,CASSQVLPRDMAFYGYTF,.,TRBJ1-2,many,TRBV4-2
TGTGCCACCAGTAGAGAACCCGGGACGATAAACGAGCAGTACTTC,CATSREPGTINEQYF,.,TRBJ2-7,few,TRBV15